The rows below give T cell receptor beta chains drawn from one sample of a study of cytomegalovirus exposure and HLA in healthy donors. Generated by immunoSEQ multiplex PCR, the TCRdb table keeps only in-frame clones and is missing some. The sample includes around 110,000 clones, around two thirds seen only once; the top ten take more than 8%. Sequenced material: PBMCs. These receptor sequences come from a woman between 40 and 55 years old in good health and CMV-seropositive. Both conserved end residues are part of each CDR3. D genes are given only for firm matches. Where a row states a size, it is once, few, many or the class of an expanded clone; other rows omit it.

>TRBJ2-1|NA|TRBD2|TRBV5-1
CASSLGELAGVHEQFF
TGCGCCAGCAGCTTGGGGGAACTAGCGGGAGTCCATGAGCAGTTCTTC
>TRBJ2-1|few|NA|TRBV5-5
CASSLRSRRGNEQFF
TGTGCCAGCAGCTTGAGGAGCCGTAGGGGAAATGAGCAGTTCTTC
>TRBJ1-1|NA|NA|TRBV11-1
CASSPAQELNTEAFF
TGTGCCAGCAGCCCCGCGCAGGAATTGAACACTGAAGCTTTCTTT
>TRBJ2-1|once|NA|TRBV11-2
CASSSPDSGSYNEQFF
TGTGCCAGCAGCTCCCCGGATAGCGGCTCCTACAATGAGCAGTTCTTC
>TRBJ2-5|NA|NA|TRBV18
CASSQTTNEETQYF
TGTGCCAGCTCCCAAACTACGAACGAAGAGACCCAGTACTTC
>TRBJ2-3|NA|NA|TRBV29-1
CSSWARQSNTDTQYF
TGCAGCTCCTGGGCTCGGCAATCAAACACAGATACGCAGTATTTT
>TRBJ2-7|NA|TRBD2|TRBV5-1
CASSFSGRGYEQYF
TGCGCCAGCAGCTTTAGCGGGAGAGGCTACGAGCAGTACTTC
>TRBJ2-1|NA|TRBD2|TRBV29-1
CSVDEAGGLSYNEQFF
TGCAGCGTTGATGAGGCGGGAGGACTCTCCTACAATGAGCAGTTCTTC
>TRBJ1-4|few|NA|TRBV9
CASAPRATNEKLFF
TGTGCCAGCGCCCCCCGAGCAACTAATGAAAAACTGTTTTTT
>TRBJ2-5|NA|TRBD2|TRBV5-4
CASSLASREEAETQYF
TGTGCCAGCAGCTTAGCTTCGCGGGAGGAGGCAGAGACCCAGTACTTC
>TRBJ2-1|NA|NA|TRBV4-2
CASSQEGALNEQFF
TGTGCCAGCAGCCAAGAAGGGGCGCTGAATGAGCAGTTCTTC
>TRBJ2-2|NA|TRBD1|TRBV28
CASSLTGGSGELFF
TGTGCCAGCAGCTTGACAGGGGGGTCCGGGGAGCTGTTTTTT
>TRBJ1-4|NA|TRBD1|TRBV13
CASSLQGELDEKLFF
TGTGCCAGCAGCTTGCAGGGGGAACTGGATGAAAAACTGTTTTTT
>TRBJ1-6|NA|NA|TRBV5-6
CASSLGTEYNSPLHF
TGTGCCAGCAGCTTAGGAACAGAATATAATTCACCCCTCCACTTT
>TRBJ2-1|once|NA|TRBV28
CASSSIVADYNEQFF
TGTGCCAGCAGTTCGATCGTAGCGGATTACAATGAGCAGTTCTTC
>TRBJ2-7|NA|NA|TRBV27
CASSLGDIGRNEQYF
TGTGCCAGCAGTTTGGGGGACATTGGTAGGAACGAGCAGTACTTC
>TRBJ1-3|few|NA|TRBV7-9
CASSLEAGAGNTIYF
TGTGCCAGCAGCTTAGAGGCAGGGGCTGGAAACACCATATATTTT
>TRBJ2-1|NA|NA|TRBV27
CASSPGGPYNEQFF
TGTGCCAGCAGTCCCGGGGGGCCCTACAATGAGCAGTTCTTC
>TRBJ1-2|NA|NA|TRBV7-9
CASNDPGGYTF
TGTGCCAGCAACGATCCGGGGGGCTACACCTTC
>TRBJ1-4|once|NA|TRBV2
CATSWESATNEKLFF
TGTGCCACCAGTTGGGAGAGCGCAACTAATGAAAAACTGTTTTTT
>TRBJ2-5|NA|TRBD2|TRBV10-3
CAISESVLAEETQYF
TGTGCCATCAGTGAGTCGGTACTAGCGGAAGAGACCCAGTACTTC
>TRBJ2-5|NA|NA|TRBV7-3
CASSLRAQETQYF
TGTGCCAGCAGCTTAAGGGCCCAAGAGACCCAGTACTTC
>TRBJ1-2|NA|TRBD1|TRBV7-2
CASSVAGGYGYTF
TGTGCCAGCAGCGTGGCAGGGGGTTATGGCTACACCTTC
>TRBJ2-3|once|NA|TRBV11-2
CASSRDSRSTDTQYF
TGTGCCAGCAGCCGAGACTCCAGAAGCACAGATACGCAGTATTTT
>TRBJ1-1|NA|TRBD1|TRBV29-1
CSAGGPGQGHTEAFF
TGCAGCGCTGGGGGTCCGGGACAGGGACACACTGAAGCTTTCTTT
>TRBJ1-1|NA|NA|TRBV4-2
CASSQPLTGQRSEAFF
TGTGCCAGCAGCCAACCTCTTACGGGACAACGAAGTGAAGCTTTCTTT
>TRBJ2-5|NA|NA|TRBV7-9
CASSPRGLVTVSQYF
TGTGCCAGCAGTCCCAGAGGACTGGTGACGGTATCCCAGTACTTC
>TRBJ2-3|NA|NA|TRBV4-1
CASSHREADSTDTQYF
TGCGCCAGCAGCCACCGGGAAGCAGATAGCACAGATACGCAGTATTTT
>TRBJ1-6|NA|NA|TRBV4-2
CASSQLGQNSPLHF
TGTGCCAGCAGCCAACTGGGACAAAATTCACCCCTCCACTTT
>TRBJ2-1|NA|TRBD2|TRBV27
CASSSGLAGFYNEQFF
TGTGCCAGCAGTTCCGGACTAGCGGGATTCTACAATGAGCAGTTCTTC
>TRBJ2-2|few|NA|TRBV4-2
CASSSTGRDIASPTGELFF
TGTGCCAGCAGTTCGACGGGCCGGGACATCGCCAGCCCCACCGGGGAGCTGTTTTTT
>TRBJ2-1|NA|TRBD2|TRBV7-2
CASRAGVNEQFF
TGTGCCAGCAGGGCGGGAGTCAATGAGCAGTTCTTC
>TRBJ2-1|NA|TRBD2|TRBV6-1
CASSAQTSGTLDEQFF
TGTGCCAGCAGTGCCCAGACTAGCGGGACTCTGGATGAGCAGTTCTTC
>TRBJ1-2|NA|TRBD1|TRBV30
CAWSVGTGIYGYTF
TGTGCCTGGAGTGTAGGGACAGGGATCTATGGCTACACCTTC
>TRBJ2-5|NA|NA|TRBV29-1
CSVGVTQWETQYF
TGCAGCGTTGGGGTGACACAATGGGAGACCCAGTACTTC
>TRBJ2-2|NA|NA|TRBV4-3
CASSQGAGLGENTGELFF
TGCGCCAGCAGCCAGGGGGCGGGCCTAGGAGAGAACACCGGGGAGCTGTTTTTT
>TRBJ2-1|few|TRBD2|TRBV25-1
CASSTSGAYNEQFF
TGTGCCAGCAGCACTAGCGGGGCATACAATGAGCAGTTCTTC
>TRBJ2-1|NA|TRBD2|TRBV30
CAWDSGGFYNEQFF
TGTGCCTGGGATAGCGGGGGATTCTACAATGAGCAGTTCTTC
>TRBJ2-7|NA|NA|TRBV6-1
CASSEQRLSSYEQYF
TGTGCCAGCAGTGAACAGCGCCTAAGCTCCTACGAGCAGTACTTC
>TRBJ2-1|NA|NA|TRBV7-2
CASSLSRTVIEQFF
TGTGCCAGCAGCTTATCCAGGACTGTGATTGAGCAGTTCTTC
>TRBJ2-1|few|TRBD2|TRBV27
CASNPAGASYNEQFF
TGTGCCAGCAACCCTGCGGGAGCCTCCTACAATGAGCAGTTCTTC
>TRBJ2-1|once|TRBD1|TRBV2
CASSGIGTGVNEQFF
TGTGCCAGCAGTGGTATAGGGACAGGGGTCAATGAGCAGTTCTTC
>TRBJ2-7|few|TRBD1|TRBV4-3
CASSQGTGDTYEQYF
TGCGCCAGCAGCCAAGGGACAGGGGATACCTACGAGCAGTACTTC
>TRBJ2-7|NA|TRBD1|TRBV2
CASSEVGTAYYEQYF
TGTGCCAGCAGTGAAGTGGGGACAGCCTACTACGAGCAGTACTTC
>TRBJ2-3|NA|TRBD2|TRBV4-1
CASSPVGGLAGDTDTQYF
TGCGCCAGCAGCCCGGTTGGGGGTCTAGCGGGAGACACAGATACGCAGTATTTT
>TRBJ2-7|NA|TRBD2|TRBV28
CASSPHTSGSSYEQYF
TGTGCCAGCAGTCCCCATACTAGCGGGAGTTCCTACGAGCAGTACTTC
>TRBJ2-1|NA|TRBD2|TRBV7-6
CASSAGTSRHEQFF
TGTGCCAGCAGCGCGGGGACTAGCCGGCATGAGCAGTTCTTC
>TRBJ2-1|NA|NA|TRBV7-6
CASSFGDTVQFF
TGTGCCAGCAGCTTCGGGGATACGGTCCAGTTCTTC
>TRBJ2-7|NA|NA|TRBV18
CASSSSVVLGEQYF
TGTGCCAGCTCCTCTAGTGTCGTCTTGGGCGAGCAGTACTTC
>TRBJ2-2|NA|TRBD1|TRBV6-5
CASSATGGDTGELFF
TGTGCCAGCAGTGCCACAGGGGGAGACACCGGGGAGCTGTTTTTT
>TRBJ1-1|few|NA|TRBV6-5
CASSYQVPNTEAFF
TGTGCCAGCAGTTACCAGGTACCGAACACTGAAGCTTTCTTT
>TRBJ2-7|NA|NA|TRBV30
CAWSVGGYEQYF
TGTGCCTGGAGTGTAGGCGGATACGAGCAGTACTTC
>TRBJ2-1|NA|TRBD1|TRBV27
CASSLSRDSIRGLPYNEQFF
TGTGCCAGCAGTTTATCTCGGGACAGTATTCGCGGCCTCCCCTACAATGAGCAGTTCTTC
>TRBJ1-1|NA|NA|TRBV6-5
CASSYGDTDTEAFF
TGTGCCAGCAGTTACGGGGACACTGACACTGAAGCTTTCTTT
>TRBJ2-3|few|NA|TRBV5-6
CASSLGARLDTQYF
TGTGCCAGCAGCTTGGGAGCCCGTTTGGATACGCAGTATTTT
>TRBJ2-1|few|NA|TRBV15
CATSPGVTSLSYNEQFF
TGTGCCACCAGCCCGGGGGTAACGAGCCTCTCCTACAATGAGCAGTTCTTC
>TRBJ2-2|NA|TRBD1|TRBV27
CASSNYRGLAGELFF
TGTGCCAGCAGTAACTACAGGGGGCTGGCCGGGGAGCTGTTTTTT
>TRBJ2-1|few|TRBD2|TRBV28
CASTASGGSSYNEQFF
TGTGCCAGCACCGCTAGCGGAGGGAGCTCCTACAATGAGCAGTTCTTC
>TRBJ2-7|once|TRBD2|TRBV9
CASSEGTTSYEQYF
TGTGCCAGCAGCGAGGGGACTACCTCCTACGAGCAGTACTTC